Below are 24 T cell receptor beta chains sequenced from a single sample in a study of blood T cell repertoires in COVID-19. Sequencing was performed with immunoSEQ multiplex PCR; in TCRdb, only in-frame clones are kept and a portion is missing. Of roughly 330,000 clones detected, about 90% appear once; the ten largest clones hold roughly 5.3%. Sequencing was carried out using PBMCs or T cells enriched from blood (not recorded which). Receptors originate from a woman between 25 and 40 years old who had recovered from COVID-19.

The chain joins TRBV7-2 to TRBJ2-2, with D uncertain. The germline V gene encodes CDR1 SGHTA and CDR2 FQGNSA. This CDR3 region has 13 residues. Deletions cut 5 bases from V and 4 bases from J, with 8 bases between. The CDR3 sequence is CASSPTVTGELFF. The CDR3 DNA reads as TGTGCCAGCAGCCCCACAGTCACCGGGGAGCTGTTTTTT.

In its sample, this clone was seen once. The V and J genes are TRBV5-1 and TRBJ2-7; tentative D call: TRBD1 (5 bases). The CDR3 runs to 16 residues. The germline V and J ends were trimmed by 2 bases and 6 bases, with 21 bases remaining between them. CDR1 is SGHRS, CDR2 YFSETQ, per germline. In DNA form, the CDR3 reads TGCGCCAGCAGCTTATCCCTCTGGGGCGCGGTCGGCGAGCAGTACTTC. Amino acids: CASSLSLWGAVGEQYF.

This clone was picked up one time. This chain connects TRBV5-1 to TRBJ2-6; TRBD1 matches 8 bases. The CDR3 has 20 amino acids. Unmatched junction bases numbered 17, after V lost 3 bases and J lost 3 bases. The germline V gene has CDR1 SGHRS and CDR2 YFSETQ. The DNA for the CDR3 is TGCGCCAGCAGCTCCCAGGGGGCGAGTTATAAGTTGGGTGGGGCCAACGTCCTGACTTTC. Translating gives CASSSQGASYKLGGANVLTF.

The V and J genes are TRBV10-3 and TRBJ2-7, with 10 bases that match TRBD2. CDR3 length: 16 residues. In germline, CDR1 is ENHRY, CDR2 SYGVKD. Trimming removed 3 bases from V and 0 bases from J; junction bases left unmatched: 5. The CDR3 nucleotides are TGTGCCATCAGTGACCCAACTAGCGGGGCCTCCTACGAGCAGTACTTC. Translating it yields CAISDPTSGASYEQYF.

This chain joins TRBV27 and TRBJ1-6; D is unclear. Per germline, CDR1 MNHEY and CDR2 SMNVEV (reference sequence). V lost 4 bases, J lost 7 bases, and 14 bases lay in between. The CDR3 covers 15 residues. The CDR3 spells CASSSFELRNSPLHF. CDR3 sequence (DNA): TGTGCCAGCAGTTCTTTCGAGCTCCGCAATTCACCCCTCCACTTT.

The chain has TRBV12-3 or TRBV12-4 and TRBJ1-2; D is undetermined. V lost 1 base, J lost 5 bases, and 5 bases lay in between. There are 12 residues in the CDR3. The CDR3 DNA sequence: TGTGCCAGCAGTTTAGTTGCGTATGGCTACACCTTC. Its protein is CASSLVAYGYTF.

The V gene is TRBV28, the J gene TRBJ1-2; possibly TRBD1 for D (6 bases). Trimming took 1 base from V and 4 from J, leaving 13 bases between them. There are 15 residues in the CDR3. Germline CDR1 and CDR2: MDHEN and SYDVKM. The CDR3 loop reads CASSLFGGQVYGYTF. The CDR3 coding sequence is TGTGCCAGCAGTTTATTCGGGGGGCAGGTCTATGGCTACACCTTC.

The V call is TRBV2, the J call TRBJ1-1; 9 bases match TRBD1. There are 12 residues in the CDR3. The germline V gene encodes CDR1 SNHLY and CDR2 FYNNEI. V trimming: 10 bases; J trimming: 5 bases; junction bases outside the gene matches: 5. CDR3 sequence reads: CATGQGWTEAFF. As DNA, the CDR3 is TGTGCCACAGGACAGGGGTGGACTGAAGCTTTCTTT.

Written as DNA, the CDR3 is TGCGCCAGCAGCCAGGACGGACAGGCGGCCTATGGCTACACCTTC. It encodes CASSQDGQAAYGYTF. V usage is TRBV4-3 and J usage is TRBJ1-2; 7 positions match TRBD1. The CDR3 totals 15 residues. Germline CDR1 reads LGHNA; CDR2 reads YSLEER. After removal of 3 bases from V and 4 bases from J, the junction contained 8 bases not matched to a gene.

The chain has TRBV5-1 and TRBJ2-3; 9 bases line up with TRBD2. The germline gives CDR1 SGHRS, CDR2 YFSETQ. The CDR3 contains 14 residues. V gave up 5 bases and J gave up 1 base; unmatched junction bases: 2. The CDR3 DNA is TGCGCCAGCAGGGTAGCGGGGGGCACAGATACGCAGTATTTT. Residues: CASRVAGGTDTQYF.

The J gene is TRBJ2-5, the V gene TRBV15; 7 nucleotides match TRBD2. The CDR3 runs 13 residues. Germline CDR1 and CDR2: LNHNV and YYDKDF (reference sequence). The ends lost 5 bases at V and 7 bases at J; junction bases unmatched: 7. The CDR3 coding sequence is TGTGCCACCAGCGGTTCATCGGGGGGGACCCAGTACTTC. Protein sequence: CATSGSSGGTQYF.

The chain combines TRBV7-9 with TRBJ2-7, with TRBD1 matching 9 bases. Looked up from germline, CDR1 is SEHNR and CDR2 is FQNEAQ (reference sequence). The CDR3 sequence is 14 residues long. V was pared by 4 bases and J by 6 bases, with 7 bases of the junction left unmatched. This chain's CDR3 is CASSSGQGILEQYF. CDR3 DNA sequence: TGTGCCAGCAGCTCGGGACAGGGAATCCTCGAGCAGTACTTC.

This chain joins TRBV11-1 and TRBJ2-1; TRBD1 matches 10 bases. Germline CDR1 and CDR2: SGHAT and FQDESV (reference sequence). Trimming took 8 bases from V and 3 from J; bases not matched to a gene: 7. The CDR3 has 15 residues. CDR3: CASGPGQGNYNEQFF. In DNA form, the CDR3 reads TGTGCCAGCGGGCCGGGACAGGGGAACTACAATGAGCAGTTCTTC.

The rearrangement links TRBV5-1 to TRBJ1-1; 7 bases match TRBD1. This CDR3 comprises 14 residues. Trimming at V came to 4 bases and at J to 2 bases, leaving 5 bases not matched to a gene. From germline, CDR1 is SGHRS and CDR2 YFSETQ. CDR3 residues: CASSTGDSNTEAFF. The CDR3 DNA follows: TGCGCCAGCAGCACAGGGGACAGCAACACTGAAGCTTTCTTT.

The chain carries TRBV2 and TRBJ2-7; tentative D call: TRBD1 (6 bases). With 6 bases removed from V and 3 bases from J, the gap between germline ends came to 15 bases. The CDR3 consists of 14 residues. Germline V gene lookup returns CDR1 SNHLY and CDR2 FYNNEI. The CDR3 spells CASRYEQGVYEQYF. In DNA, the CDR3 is TGTGCCAGCAGGTACGAACAGGGTGTCTACGAGCAGTACTTC.

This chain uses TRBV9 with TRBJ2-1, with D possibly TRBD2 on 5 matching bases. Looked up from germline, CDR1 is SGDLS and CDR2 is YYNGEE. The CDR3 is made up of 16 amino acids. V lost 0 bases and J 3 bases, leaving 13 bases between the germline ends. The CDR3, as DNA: TGTGCCAGCAGCGTAGCAGGAGGAAACTACTACAATGAGCAGTTCTTC. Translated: CASSVAGGNYYNEQFF. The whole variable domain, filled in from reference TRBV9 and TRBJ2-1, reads DSGVTQTPKHLITATGQRVTLRCSPRSGDLSVYWYQQSLDQGLQFLIQYYNGEERAKGNILERFSAQQFPDLHSELNLSSLELGDSALYFCASSVAGGNYYNEQFFGPGTRLTVL.

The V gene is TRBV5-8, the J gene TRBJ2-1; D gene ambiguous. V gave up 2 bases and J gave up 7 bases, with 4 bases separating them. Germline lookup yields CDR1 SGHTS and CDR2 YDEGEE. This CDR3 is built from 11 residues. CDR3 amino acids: CASSFNNEQFF. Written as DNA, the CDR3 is TGTGCCAGCAGCTTTAATAATGAGCAGTTCTTC.

The CDR3, as DNA: TGTGCCAGTTGGGTAGGAGGGCTGAATTCACCCCTCCACTTT. Protein: CASWVGGLNSPLHF. The chain links TRBV19 to TRBJ1-6; D is undetermined. CDR1 is LNHDA, CDR2 SQIVND, per germline (reference sequence). Trimming stripped 8 bases from V and 7 bases from J, with 15 bases between. CDR3 length: 14 residues.

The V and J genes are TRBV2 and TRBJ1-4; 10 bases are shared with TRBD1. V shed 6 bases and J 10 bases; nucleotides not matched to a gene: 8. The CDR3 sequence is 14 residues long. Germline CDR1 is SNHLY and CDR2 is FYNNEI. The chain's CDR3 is CASSGGGDRGKLFF. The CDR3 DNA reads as TGTGCCAGCAGCGGTGGGGGGGACAGGGGAAAACTGTTTTTT.

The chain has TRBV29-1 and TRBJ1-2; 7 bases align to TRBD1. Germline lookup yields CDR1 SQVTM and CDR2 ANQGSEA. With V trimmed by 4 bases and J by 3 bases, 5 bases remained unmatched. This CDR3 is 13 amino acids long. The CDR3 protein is CSVVGGRDYGYTF. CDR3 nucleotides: TGCAGCGTTGTAGGGGGCAGGGACTATGGCTACACCTTC.

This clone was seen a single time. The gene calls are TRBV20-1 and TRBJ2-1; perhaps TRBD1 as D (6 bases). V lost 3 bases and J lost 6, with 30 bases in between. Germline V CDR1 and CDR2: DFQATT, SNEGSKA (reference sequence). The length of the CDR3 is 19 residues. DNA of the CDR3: TGCAGTGCTAGTAGCCCGCACCCCTCTCTCCGGAAGGGGGTCAATGAGCAGTTCTTC. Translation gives CSASSPHPSLRKGVNEQFF.

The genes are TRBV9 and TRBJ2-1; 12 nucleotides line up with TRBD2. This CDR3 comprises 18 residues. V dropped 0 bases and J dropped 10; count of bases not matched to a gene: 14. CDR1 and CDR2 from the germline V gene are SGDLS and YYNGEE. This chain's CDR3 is CASSVAIRASGGEREQFF. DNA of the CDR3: TGTGCCAGCAGCGTAGCTATTAGGGCTAGCGGGGGGGAACGAGAGCAGTTCTTC.

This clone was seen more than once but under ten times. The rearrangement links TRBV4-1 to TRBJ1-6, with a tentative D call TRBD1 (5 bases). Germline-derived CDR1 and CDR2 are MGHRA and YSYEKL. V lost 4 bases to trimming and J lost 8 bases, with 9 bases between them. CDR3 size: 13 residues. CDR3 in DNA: TGCGCCAGCAGCCGCAGGGATGATTCACCCCTCCACTTT. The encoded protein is CASSRRDDSPLHF.

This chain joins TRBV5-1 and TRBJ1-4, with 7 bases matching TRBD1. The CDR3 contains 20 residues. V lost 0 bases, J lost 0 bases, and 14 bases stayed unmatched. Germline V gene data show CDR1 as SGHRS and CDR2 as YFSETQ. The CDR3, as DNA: TGCGCCAGCAGCTTGGCCCTGACAGGGTCCCGATTTGCAACTAATGAAAAACTGTTTTTT. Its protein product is CASSLALTGSRFATNEKLFF.